The 14 T cell receptor beta chains given below trace back to one sample, sequenced in a study of blood T cells in healthy people across ages. The use of a sample-barcoded 5' primer and a J-beta primer mix characterized a second PCR of about 7 to 12 cycles. TCRdb recomputed calls from the 5' RACE reads with MiXCR, one row per CDR3 protein. Among more than 700,000 distinct CDR3 sequences listed, roughly 50% were seen once. Sequenced sample: blood. These receptors were obtained from an older man in good health.

This clonotype was observed once. J is TRBJ2-5 and V is TRBV7-2, with TRBD2 identical over 8 bases. The CDR3 has 15 residues. Germline V lookup: CDR1 SGHTA, CDR2 FQGNSA. V lost 4 bases to trimming and J lost 11 bases; unmatched junction nucleotides: 15. In nucleotides, the CDR3 is TGTGCCAGCAGCTCCCGAGCGGGAGAATTTCAGGAGCAGTACTTC. It encodes CASSSRAGEFQEQYF. Full variable domain (outside the CDR3, taken from reference TRBV7-2 and TRBJ2-5): GAGVSQSPSNKVTEKGKDVELRCDPISGHTALYWYRQSLGQGLEFLIYFQGNSAPDKSGLPSDRFSAERTGGSVSTLTIQRTQQEDSAVYLCASSSRAGEFQEQYFGPGTRLLVL.

The chain employs TRBV20-1 and TRBJ2-3; D is perhaps TRBD1 or TRBD2 (5 bases each). The CDR3 spans 12 residues. The V end lost 3 bases, the J end lost 1 base, and 5 bases lay between the germline ends. Germline V CDR1 and CDR2: DFQATT, SNEGSKA (reference sequence). CDR3 sequence reads: CSARGGTDTQYF. For the CDR3, the DNA is TGCAGTGCTAGGGGGGGCACAGATACGCAGTATTTT.

About this clonotype: One end of the junction fails to match germline, which may point to a read error. The gene calls are TRBV24-1 and TRBJ1-2; D not certain. Germline lookup yields CDR1 KGHDR and CDR2 SFDVKD. CDR3 length: 15 amino acids. Here the CDR3 reads CAASSPGRTNYGYTF. The CDR3 DNA reads as TGTGCCGCCAGTTCCCCGGGCAGGACTAACTATGGCTACACCTTC.

J is TRBJ2-1 and V is TRBV24-1; TRBD2 agrees at 10 bases. CDR1 is KGHDR, CDR2 SFDVKD, per germline. The CDR3 is made up of 17 amino acids. V dropped 4 bases and J dropped 7; count of bases not matched to a gene: 12. CDR3 sequence: CATSDHRVAGGGNEQFF. The CDR3 nucleotides read TGTGCCACCAGTGACCACCGGGTAGCGGGAGGTGGAAATGAGCAGTTCTTC.

This CDR3 is CASSLTLSLGNEQFF. Here the CDR3 DNA reads TGTGCCAGCAGCTTAACGCTTTCCTTAGGAAATGAGCAGTTCTTC. The J gene is TRBJ2-1, the V gene TRBV7-3; D is ambiguous. This CDR3 has 15 residues. V lost 0 bases to trimming and J lost 7 bases, with 13 bases between them. The germline gives CDR1 SGHTA, CDR2 FQGTGA.

The CDR3: CASSLVGTAQHEQFF. Written as DNA, the CDR3 is TGTGCCAGCAGTTTAGTTGGGACAGCTCAGCATGAGCAGTTCTTC. The rearrangement joins TRBV12-3 or TRBV12-4 to TRBJ2-1, with 7 nucleotides matching TRBD1. This CDR3 contains 15 residues. The J segment lost 8 bases and the V segment lost 1 base, leaving 8 bases of the junction unmatched.

V and J are TRBV18 and TRBJ1-2; 9 nucleotides match TRBD1. V lost 1 base, J lost 6 bases, and 15 bases stayed unmatched. The CDR3 length is 18 residues. Germline CDR1 and CDR2: KGHSH and LQKENI. The CDR3 sequence: CASSPLETGGRSFNGYTF. In DNA form, the CDR3 reads TGTGCCAGCTCACCACTAGAGACAGGGGGACGGTCGTTCAATGGCTACACCTTC. Full variable domain (remainder filled in from reference TRBV18 and TRBJ1-2): NAGVMQNPRHLVRRRGQEARLRCSPMKGHSHVYWYRQLPEEGLKFMVYLQKENIIDESGMPKERFSAEFPKEGPSILRIQQVVRGDSAAYFCASSPLETGGRSFNGYTFGSGTRLTVV.

The chain couples TRBV28 to TRBJ2-1, with D tentatively TRBD2 (6 bases). Germline V gene lookup returns CDR1 MDHEN and CDR2 SYDVKM. There are 16 residues in the CDR3. V lost 6 bases and J 0 bases, leaving 15 bases between the germline ends. CDR3 loop: CASSQTGLSSYNEQFF. The CDR3 DNA sequence: TGTGCCAGCAGCCAGACGGGACTCAGCTCCTACAATGAGCAGTTCTTC.

V gene TRBV2 combines with J gene TRBJ2-1; TRBD1 matches at 7 bases. The V gene's germline CDR1 is SNHLY and CDR2 FYNNEI. CDR3 length equals 16 residues. Losses at the gene ends were 6 bases for V and 10 bases for J; bases not matched to a gene: 18. Written as DNA, the CDR3 is TGTGCCAGCAGCCCTGGGAGAGGGACAGCACGTTGGGAGCAGTTCTTC. This sequence encodes CASSPGRGTARWEQFF.

The chain employs TRBV20-1 and TRBJ1-5, with D hard to call. CDR1 and CDR2 from the germline V gene are DFQATT and SNEGSKA (reference sequence). This CDR3 is built from 12 residues. Trimming removed 1 base from V and 7 bases from J, with 8 bases in between. The CDR3 region is CSARASRQPQHF. DNA of the CDR3: TGCAGTGCTAGAGCGTCGAGGCAGCCCCAGCATTTT.

The table lists this clonotype with a few counts. The chain has TRBV5-1 and TRBJ2-3, with 7 bases identical to TRBD2. This CDR3 is 16 amino acids long. With V trimmed by 0 bases and J by 2 bases, 6 bases remained unmatched. Germline-derived CDR1 and CDR2 are SGHRS and YFSETQ. The CDR3 here is CASSLAGGSHTDTQYF. The DNA for the CDR3 is TGCGCCAGCAGCTTGGCCGGCGGGAGTCACACAGATACGCAGTATTTT.

This clonotype has just a few counts. The J gene is TRBJ1-6, the V gene TRBV25-1; perhaps TRBD1 as D (5 bases). The V gene's germline CDR1 is MGHDK and CDR2 SYGVNS. The CDR3 is 14 amino acids. Trimming cost V 3 bases and J 8 bases, with 11 bases left between them. The CDR3 region is CASSDRVAYSPLHF. The CDR3 DNA is TGTGCCAGCAGTGACAGGGTCGCCTATTCACCCCTCCACTTT. Full variable domain (missing parts from reference TRBV25-1 and TRBJ1-6): EADIYQTPRYLVIGTGKKITLECSQTMGHDKMYWYQQDPGMELHLIHYSYGVNSTEKGDLSSESTVSRIRTEHFPLTLESARPSHTSQYLCASSDRVAYSPLHFGNGTRLTVT.

In its sample, this clonotype was seen once. The chain links TRBV20-1 to TRBJ2-3, with TRBD2 as a possible D gene (5 bases). Germline V gives CDR1 DFQATT, CDR2 SNEGSKA (reference sequence). This CDR3 contains 14 residues. V lost 8 bases to trimming and J lost 0 bases, with 15 bases between them. The CDR3 coding sequence is TGCAGTACCCCGGTGGGCGGGAGCACAGATACGCAGTATTTT. Its translation: CSTPVGGSTDTQYF.

V is TRBV6-5 and J is TRBJ2-7; D is tentatively TRBD1 or TRBD2 (5 bases each). The CDR3 contains 14 residues. Between the trimmed V and J ends, which lost 2 bases and 7 bases, there was a span of 15 bases. Germline V gene sequence: CDR1 MNHEY, CDR2 SVGAGI. CDR3 bases: TGTGCCAGCAGTTACCTAGGGCCAGGGAGTGAGCAGTACTTC. Translated: CASSYLGPGSEQYF.